These 20 T cell receptor beta chains share one sample of origin, sequenced in a study of T-cell reconstitution after alpha-beta-depleted transplantation in children. The authors prepared the TCRbeta library with unique molecular identifiers. MiXCR, run by TCRdb on the PCR reads, gives a single entry per CDR3 protein. The sample shows around 360,000 distinct CDR3 sequences, approximately 10% of them seen only once. Sequenced material: PBMCs from the stem cell graft donor, taken from the stem cell graft. The receptors derive from a human donor who donated a stem cell graft to a child with acute lymphoblastic leukemia.

The rearrangement uses TRBV5-1 and TRBJ1-4; D possibly corresponds to TRBD1 (6 bases). Trimming removed 0 bases at V and 0 bases at J, with 9 bases between. Germline CDR1 reads SGHRS; CDR2 reads YFSETQ. This CDR3 is 16 amino acids long. The CDR3 is CASSLGRTATNEKLFF. CDR3 DNA: TGCGCCAGCAGCTTGGGGAGGACAGCAACTAATGAAAAACTGTTTTTT.

This clonotype showed up just a few times. The rearrangement uses TRBV25-1 and TRBJ1-1; D is unresolved. Germline values: CDR1 MGHDK, CDR2 SYGVNS. The CDR3 has 17 amino acids. Trimming pared 11 bases from V and 1 base from J, leaving 26 bases between. This chain's CDR3 is CARNLRWEEKTNTEAFF. The CDR3 DNA sequence: TGTGCCCGCAACCTCCGGTGGGAGGAGAAGACGAACACTGAAGCTTTCTTT.

This clonotype appeared a few times. The chain links TRBV6-5 to TRBJ2-1, with 15 positions matching TRBD2. Germline trimming cut 1 base from V and 6 bases from J; bases unmatched to any gene: 10. The germline V gene has CDR1 MNHEY and CDR2 SVGAGI. CDR3 length: 19 residues. The CDR3 sequence is CASSYWTSGRARQSNEQFF. CDR3 sequence (DNA): TGTGCCAGCAGTTACTGGACTAGCGGGAGGGCCCGGCAATCCAATGAGCAGTTCTTC.

In this sample, this clonotype turned up a few times. V usage is TRBV5-1 and J usage is TRBJ2-1; 10 positions agree with TRBD2. V trimming: 2 bases; J trimming: 9 bases; junction bases outside the gene matches: 11. This CDR3 region has 16 residues. From germline, CDR1 is SGHRS and CDR2 YFSETQ. The CDR3 sequence: CASSLAGAGGPIEQFF. CDR3 nucleotides: TGCGCCAGCAGCTTAGCTGGAGCGGGAGGGCCTATTGAGCAGTTCTTC.

This clonotype was counted between two and nine times. The chain employs TRBV21-1 and TRBJ2-7; TRBD2 is the table's D call and was not checked against the DNA. TRBV21-1 is annotated as a pseudogene. This CDR3 contains 14 residues. The CDR3 loop reads CASSDRDCLYEQYF. The CDR3 DNA sequence: TGTGCCAGCAGCGACCGGGACTGCCTCTACGAGCAGTACTTC.

This clonotype was observed a few times. CDR3 in amino acids: CASSQTITGGDEQFF. The CDR3 DNA reads as TGTGCCAGCAGCCAAACCATTACAGGGGGCGATGAGCAGTTCTTC. This rearrangement joins TRBV4-2 to TRBJ2-1; 9 nucleotides line up with TRBD1. The V gene end was trimmed by 2 bases and the J gene end by 8 bases; junction bases not matched to a gene: 7. Per the germline V gene, CDR1 is LGHNA and CDR2 is YNFKEQ. The CDR3 length is 15 residues.

A few counts support this clonotype. V gene TRBV29-1 combines with J gene TRBJ1-2; D uncertain. The germline gives CDR1 SQVTM, CDR2 ANQGSEA. The V end lost 4 bases, the J end lost 4 bases, and 10 bases lay between the germline ends. The CDR3 is made up of 12 amino acids. DNA of the CDR3: TGCAGCGTTGTGGCACGCACCTATGGCTACACCTTC. This gives the protein CSVVARTYGYTF.

This clonotype was counted at least ten times. The chain uses TRBV7-2 and TRBJ2-2; possibly TRBD1 for D (7 bases). CDR1 and CDR2 from the germline V gene are SGHTA and FQGNSA. Trimming took off 5 bases at V and 7 bases at J, with 17 bases between the two ends. The CDR3 is 15 residues long. CDR3 nucleotides: TGTGCCAGCAGCCCGCAGGGGGGCGTCGGCGGGGAGCTGTTTTTT. Translated, it gives CASSPQGGVGGELFF.

V and J are TRBV9 and TRBJ2-7; 10 nucleotides match TRBD2. Germline CDR1 reads SGDLS; CDR2 reads YYNGEE. This CDR3 spans 15 amino acids. Trimming cost V 0 bases and J 4 bases; bases outside gene matches: 4. In DNA form, the CDR3 reads TGTGCCAGCAGCGTAGCAAGCGGGAGGGCTTACGAGCAGTACTTC. Protein sequence: CASSVASGRAYEQYF.

On this clonotype: One junction end does not reproduce the germline sequence, and a read error may be involved. The chain joins TRBV7-7 to TRBJ2-2; 7 bases are a match to TRBD1. The CDR3 runs 15 residues. Germline CDR1 is SSHAT and CDR2 is FNYEAQ (reference sequence). CDR3 DNA: TGTGCTAGCAGCTCCCGGGACAGCTTGACCGGGGAGCTGTTTTTT. Amino acids: CASSSRDSLTGELFF.

This clonotype appeared a few times. The chain carries TRBV5-1 and TRBJ2-4; 7 bases agree with TRBD1. Germline V CDR1 and CDR2: SGHRS, YFSETQ. The CDR3 covers 14 residues. V shed 4 bases and J 7 bases; nucleotides not matched to a gene: 8. The chain's CDR3 is CASSASVQGNIQYF. CDR3 sequence (DNA): TGCGCCAGCAGCGCATCGGTACAGGGGAACATTCAGTACTTC.

This clonotype was seen a few times. The chain joins TRBV7-8 to TRBJ2-4, with 8 bases matching TRBD1. This CDR3 has 17 amino acids. The V gene's germline CDR1 is SGHVS and CDR2 FQNEAQ. J gave up 1 base and V 4 bases, and 9 bases lay outside the gene matches. CDR3 DNA sequence: TGTGCCAGCAGCTGGGGGACAGGCACCGGGGCCAAAAACATTCAGTACTTC. This sequence encodes CASSWGTGTGAKNIQYF. The full variable domain, in which reference TRBV7-8 and TRBJ2-4 provide the parts outside the CDR3, is GAGVSQSPRYKVAKRGQDVALRCDPISGHVSLFWYQQALGQGPEFLTYFQNEAQLDKSGLPSDRFFAERPEGSVSTLKIQRTQQEDSAVYLCASSWGTGTGAKNIQYFGAGTRLSVL.

In its sample, this clonotype was seen a few times. The V gene is TRBV4-1, the J gene TRBJ2-1; the D gene is possibly TRBD2 (5 bases). Trimming cost V 6 bases and J 0 bases, with 12 bases left between them. From germline, CDR1 is MGHRA and CDR2 YSYEKL. The CDR3 extends over 15 amino acids. This CDR3 reads CASRRNSDSYNEQFF. CDR3 sequence (DNA): TGCGCCAGCAGACGGAATAGCGACTCCTACAATGAGCAGTTCTTC.

The gene calls are TRBV30 and TRBJ2-2, with 7 bases matching TRBD2. V lost 3 bases and J lost 0; bases outside the gene matches: 16. Germline V CDR1 and CDR2: GTSNPN, SVGIG (reference sequence). The CDR3 is made up of 19 amino acids. The CDR3 protein is CAWRALILGRETNTGELFF. The CDR3, as DNA: TGTGCCTGGAGGGCACTCATCCTCGGGCGGGAGACGAACACCGGGGAGCTGTTTTTT. Full variable domain (missing parts from reference TRBV30 and TRBJ2-2): SQTIHQWPATLVQPVGSPLSLECTVEGTSNPNLYWYRQAAGRGLQLLFYSVGIGQISSEVPQNLSASRPQDRQFILSSKKLLLSDSGFYLCAWRALILGRETNTGELFFGEGSRLTVL.

The rearrangement joins TRBV20-1 to TRBJ2-5; the match to TRBD2 covers 11 bases. CDR3 size: 16 residues. CDR1 DFQATT and CDR2 SNEGSKA come from the germline V gene (reference sequence). Trimming took 3 bases from V and 4 from J; bases not matched to a gene: 10. CDR3 coding DNA: TGCAGTGCTAGCGGACTAGCGGGCCCCCCGCCAGAGACCCAGTACTTC. It codes for CSASGLAGPPPETQYF.

This clonotype was counted ten times or more. This rearrangement joins TRBV29-1 to TRBJ2-5, with D uncertain. Germline values: CDR1 SQVTM, CDR2 ANQGSEA. Deletions cut 3 bases from V and 5 bases from J, with 10 bases between. This CDR3 has 12 residues. CDR3: CSVDRSRETQYF. CDR3 coding DNA: TGCAGCGTTGATAGGTCCAGGGAGACCCAGTACTTC.

The CDR3 sequence is CASSLASGRNYGYTF. The CDR3 nucleotides are TGTGCCAGCAGTTTAGCATCAGGACGGAACTATGGCTACACCTTC. V gene TRBV12-3 or TRBV12-4 combines with J gene TRBJ1-2; unclear D gene. The germline V and J ends were trimmed by 0 bases and 2 bases, with 10 bases remaining between them. CDR3 length: 15 amino acids.

This sequence joins TRBV5-1 and TRBJ2-7, with TRBD2 as a possible D gene (5 bases). Per the germline V gene, CDR1 is SGHRS and CDR2 is YFSETQ. This CDR3 region has 14 residues. V was pared by 1 base and J by 4 bases, with 12 bases between. The CDR3 loop is CASSLNRDYYEQYF. CDR3 nucleotides: TGCGCCAGCAGCTTGAACCGGGATTATTACGAGCAGTACTTC. Full variable domain (remainder filled in from reference TRBV5-1 and TRBJ2-7): KAGVTQTPRYLIKTRGQQVTLSCSPISGHRSVSWYQQTPGQGLQFLFEYFSETQRNKGNFPGRFSGRQFSNSRSEMNVSTLELGDSALYLCASSLNRDYYEQYFGPGTRLTVT.

This clonotype was observed a few times. This chain uses TRBV4-3 with TRBJ1-5; D is possibly TRBD1 (5 bases). V was trimmed by 0 bases and J by 7 bases, leaving 13 bases between them. Germline V gene data show CDR1 as LGHNA and CDR2 as YSLEER. The CDR3 is made up of 15 amino acids. The DNA for the CDR3 is TGCGCCAGCAGCCAAGATTGGGGGACGAGACAGCCCCAGCATTTT. It yields the protein CASSQDWGTRQPQHF.

The table lists this clonotype with a few counts. The chain links TRBV12-3 or TRBV12-4 to TRBJ2-1; 8 positions match TRBD2. The J segment lost 9 bases and the V segment lost 3 bases, leaving 7 bases of the junction unmatched. The CDR3 runs to 14 residues. CDR3 sequence reads: CASSFIREGGEQFF. The CDR3 nucleotides are TGTGCCAGCAGTTTTATACGGGAGGGGGGTGAGCAGTTCTTC.